This passage covers 7 T cell receptor beta chains from one sample sequenced in a study of blood T cells in healthy people across ages. For the second PCR, which ran for 7 to 11 cycles, a sample-barcoded 5' primer and a J-beta primer mix were used. TCRdb re-called the 5' RACE reads with MiXCR, one entry per CDR3 protein. The sample has about 1.5 million distinct CDR3 sequences, 40% to 45% seen once. Sequenced sample: blood. The receptors were sampled from a woman between 18 and 29 years old in good health.

This clonotype was seen a handful of times. The rearrangement links TRBV14 to TRBJ2-3; D not resolved. The CDR3 is 15 residues long. V was pared by 0 bases and J by 2 bases, with 9 bases between. Germline V lookup: CDR1 SGHDN, CDR2 FVKESK. CDR3: CASSQEAPSTDTQYF. The CDR3 DNA follows: TGTGCCAGCAGCCAAGAAGCACCATCCACAGATACGCAGTATTTT.

V is TRBV6-6 and J is TRBJ1-4; D unresolved. The ends were cut back, 8 bases at V and 8 bases at J, with 18 bases in the middle. This CDR3 contains 14 residues. Germline-derived CDR1 and CDR2 are MNHNY and SVGAGI (reference sequence). The CDR3 DNA reads TGTGCCAGCGGAACCTCTTACATGGCAGAAAAACTGTTTTTT. The encoded protein is CASGTSYMAEKLFF.

The CDR3 loop is CASSQREQETQYF. DNA of the CDR3: TGTGCCAGCAGCCAGCGGGAACAAGAGACCCAGTACTTC. The gene calls are TRBV7-2 and TRBJ2-5; 7 bases are shared with TRBD2. The CDR3 has 13 amino acids. V gave up 5 bases and J gave up 2 bases; unmatched junction bases: 2. The V gene's germline CDR1 is SGHTA and CDR2 FQGNSA.

The chain joins TRBV24-1 to TRBJ1-5, with 7 bases aligning to TRBD1. The V gene's germline CDR1 is KGHDR and CDR2 SFDVKD. J lost 5 bases, V lost 4 bases, and 4 bases had no gene match. This CDR3 has 14 amino acids. The CDR3 DNA sequence: TGTGCCACCAGTGACGAGGGGGCAGATCAGCCCCAGCATTTT. This gives the protein CATSDEGADQPQHF.

V is TRBV28 and J is TRBJ2-5; the D gene is possibly TRBD2 (5 bases). The CDR3 has 12 amino acids. Germline V CDR1 and CDR2: MDHEN, SYDVKM. With 2 bases removed from V and 14 bases from J, the gap between germline ends came to 15 bases. This CDR3 reads CASSLNDYEHYF. DNA for the CDR3: TGTGCCAGCAGTTTAAATGACTACGAGCACTACTTC.

This rearrangement joins TRBV20-1 to TRBJ2-2; 10 bases map to TRBD2. This CDR3 is 17 amino acids long. J lost 1 base, V lost 0 bases, and 5 bases had no gene match. The germline gives CDR1 DFQATT, CDR2 SNEGSKA (reference sequence). The CDR3 DNA reads as TGCAGTGCTAGAGACCCTAGCGGGGGCCTGAACACCGGGGAGCTGTTTTTT. The encoded protein is CSARDPSGGLNTGELFF.

This chain uses TRBV4-1 with TRBJ2-1, with 9 nucleotides matching TRBD2. Looked up from germline, CDR1 is MGHRA and CDR2 is YSYEKL. The V and J ends lost 7 bases and 3 bases, in that order; junction bases with no gene match: 7. The CDR3 consists of 15 residues. CDR3 in DNA: TGCGCCAGCAAATCGGCGGGAGGGTTCTACAATGAGCAGTTCTTC. The encoded protein is CASKSAGGFYNEQFF.